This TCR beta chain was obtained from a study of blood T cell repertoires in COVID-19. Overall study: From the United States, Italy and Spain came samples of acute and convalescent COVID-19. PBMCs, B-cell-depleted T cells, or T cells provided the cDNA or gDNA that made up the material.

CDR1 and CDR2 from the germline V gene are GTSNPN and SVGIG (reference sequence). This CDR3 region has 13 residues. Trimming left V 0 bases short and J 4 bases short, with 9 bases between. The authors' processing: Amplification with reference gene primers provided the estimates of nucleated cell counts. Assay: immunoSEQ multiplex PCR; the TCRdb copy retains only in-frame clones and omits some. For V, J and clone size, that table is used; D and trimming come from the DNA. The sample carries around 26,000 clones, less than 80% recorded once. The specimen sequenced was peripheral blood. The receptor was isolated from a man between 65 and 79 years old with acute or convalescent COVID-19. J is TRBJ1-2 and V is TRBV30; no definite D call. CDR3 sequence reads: CAWSVLLSYGYTF. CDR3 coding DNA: TGTGCCTGGAGTGTACTTTTAAGCTATGGCTACACCTTC.